This T cell receptor beta chain was identified in a study of T cells after yellow fever vaccination. MiXCR, run by TCRdb on the 5' RACE reads, gives a single entry per CDR3 protein. Here the sample spans around 150,000 distinct CDR3 sequences, 6.5% to 8.5% being singletons. In its sample, this clonotype was seen a few times. Trimming left V 4 bases short and J 4 bases short, with 16 bases between. Germline V lookup: CDR1 SGHAT, CDR2 FQNNGV. CDR3 size: 15 residues. V and J are TRBV11-2 and TRBJ1-2, with a weak D call TRBD1 (5 bases). The material was CD4+ T cells sorted from PBMCs, obtained less than 6 days after the first yellow fever vaccination. This clonotype originated in a man aged 18 to 29 who received the YFV17D yellow fever vaccine. The CDR3 DNA sequence: TGTGCCAGCAGCTGGGCTCCCGACAGTGGCTATGGCTACACCTTC. Its protein product is CASSWAPDSGYGYTF.